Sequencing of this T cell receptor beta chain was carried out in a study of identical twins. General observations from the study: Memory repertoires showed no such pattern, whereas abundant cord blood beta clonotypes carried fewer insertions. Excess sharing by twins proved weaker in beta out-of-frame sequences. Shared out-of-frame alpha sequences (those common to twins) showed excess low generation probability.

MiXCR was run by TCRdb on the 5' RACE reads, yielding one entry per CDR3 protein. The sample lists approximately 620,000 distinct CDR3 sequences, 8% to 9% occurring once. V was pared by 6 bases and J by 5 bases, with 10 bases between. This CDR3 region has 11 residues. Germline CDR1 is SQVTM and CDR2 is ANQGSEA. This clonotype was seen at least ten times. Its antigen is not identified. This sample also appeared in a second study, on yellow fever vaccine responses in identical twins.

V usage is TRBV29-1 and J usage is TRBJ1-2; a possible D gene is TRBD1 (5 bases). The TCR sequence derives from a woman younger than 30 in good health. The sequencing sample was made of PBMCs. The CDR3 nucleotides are TGCAGCGTAATAGACAGTTATGGCTACACCTTC. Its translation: CSVIDSYGYTF.